The 9 T cell receptor beta chains in this list originate from one sample, sequenced in a study of T cell clonality in common variable immunodeficiency (dated by TCRdb to the mid-2010s). Receptor libraries were prepared by the immunoSEQ multiplex PCR assay. TCRdb took this table from immuneACCESS and kept in-frame rearrangements with V and J called. Such tables lack part of the clones; where checked against another copy, unresolved V genes explain under half of the gap, and the rest is unexplained. The table gives around 60,000 clones for this sample, with none occurring only once. The ten largest account for roughly 1.5% of the sample. Specimen: peripheral blood mononuclear cells. These receptors originate from a person aged 18 to 75 in good health.

This clone has a count of ten or more. From the germline J gene comes the end of the CDR3, since the read stops 3 residues before it. The chain couples TRBV10-3 to TRBJ1-1; TRBD1 matches at 11 bases. Germline CDR1 reads ENHRY; CDR2 reads SYGVKD. This CDR3 has 14 amino acids. Trimming at V came to 4 bases and at J to 5 bases, leaving 3 bases not matched to a gene. CDR3 in amino acids: CAISAGTGGTEAFF. The part of the CDR3 DNA that was read is TGTGCCATCAGTGCAGGGACAGGGGGGACTGAA.

This clone was counted many times. CDR3 bases read: TGTGCCTCCGCACGGGGGAGGAACCCCTATGGC. Residues: CASARGRNPYG. The whole CDR3 protein is CASARGRNPYGYTF. The V call is TRBV30, the J call TRBJ1-2, with a tentative D call TRBD1 (5 bases). The DNA ends 3 residues before the CDR3 does, and the rest of the CDR3 is filled in from the germline J gene. V dropped 7 bases and J dropped 4 bases, with 19 bases sitting between them. CDR3 length: 14 residues. Germline V lookup: CDR1 GTSNPN, CDR2 SVGIG (reference sequence).

This clone was picked up many times. The read comes to an end 3 residues before the CDR3 does, leaving the germline J gene to fill in the end. The V call is TRBV29-1, the J call TRBJ2-7; TRBD2 is a possible D gene (6 bases). This CDR3 is built from 13 residues. The V gene lost 6 bases and the J gene lost 5 bases, with 17 bases spanning the gap. CDR1 is SQVTM, CDR2 ANQGSEA, per germline. The part of the CDR3 DNA that was read is TGCAGCGTGAGAGGAGGGGTGACCCACGAG. Its protein is CSVRGGVTHE. The whole CDR3 is CSVRGGVTHEQYF.

In this sample, this clone turned up many times. Read coverage stops 3 residues before the CDR3 terminus; the germline J gene supplies the remainder. This chain uses TRBV7-9 with TRBJ2-3; no definite D call. V dropped 5 bases and J dropped 3 bases, with 9 bases sitting between them. Germline-derived CDR1 and CDR2 are SEHNR and FQNEAQ (reference sequence). CDR3 length equals 13 residues. The sequenced part of the CDR3 DNA is TGTGCCAGCAGCCCCTCAGAGACAGATACG. It is translated as CASSPSETDT. The CDR3, in full, reads CASSPSETDTQYF.

This clone was counted many times. The CDR3 end falls 3 residues outside the read, so it is completed with the germline J gene. This chain links TRBV2 with TRBJ2-1; D not resolved. Germline V gene sequence: CDR1 SNHLY, CDR2 FYNNEI. The CDR3 sequence is 14 residues long. The V end lost 7 bases, the J end lost 6 bases, and 16 bases lay between the germline ends. The CDR3: CASTQLPFFNEQFF. CDR3 bases read: TGTGCCAGCACACAACTACCCTTTTTCAATGAG.

In this sample, this clone turned up many times. The sequenced fragment ends 3 residues before the CDR3 boundary, so the rest is inferred from the germline J gene. The chain has TRBV5-5 and TRBJ1-1, with a possible D match to TRBD1 (6 bases). The germline V gene has CDR1 SGHKS and CDR2 YYEKEE (reference sequence). V lost 4 bases, J lost 5 bases, and 12 bases lay in between. The CDR3 length is 13 residues. This chain's CDR3 is CASSPGVGTEAFF. The part of the CDR3 DNA that was read is TGTGCCAGCAGCCCAGGGGTGGGGACTGAA.

This clone was picked up many times. The read is 3 residues too short to cover the CDR3 end, so that end is filled in from the germline J gene. The chain couples TRBV6-4 to TRBJ2-1; TRBD2 agrees at 7 bases. Germline trimming cut 4 bases from V and 9 bases from J; bases unmatched to any gene: 6. CDR3 length: 13 residues. CDR1 is MRHNA, CDR2 SNTAGT, per germline. Here the CDR3 reads CASSAAGDTEQFF. Partial CDR3 DNA: TGTGCCAGCAGTGCCGCGGGAGATACTGAG.

Ten or more counts support this clone. The read comes to an end 3 residues before the CDR3 does, leaving the germline J gene to fill in the end. The chain joins TRBV5-1 to TRBJ2-3; 12 bases fit TRBD2. CDR3 length: 16 residues. V was clipped by 4 bases and J by 6 bases; unmatched bases: 9. From germline, CDR1 is SGHRS and CDR2 YFSETQ. CDR3 DNA, as far as it was read: TGCGCCAGCAGCGTCCTGACTAGCGGGAGTTCGGATACG. Its protein product is CASSVLTSGSSDT. The entire CDR3 is CASSVLTSGSSDTQYF.

The table lists this clone with many counts. With the read ending 3 residues before the CDR3 end, the germline J gene is used to fill in that end. This chain joins TRBV2 and TRBJ2-5, with TRBD2 as a possible D gene (5 bases). Trimming took off 8 bases at V and 1 base at J, with 14 bases between the two ends. CDR1 SNHLY and CDR2 FYNNEI come from the germline V gene. This CDR3 spans 14 amino acids. The chain's CDR3 is CASRGSITQETQYF. The CDR3 DNA, read in part, is TGTGCCAGCCGGGGATCCATCACCCAAGAGACC.